The following is a T cell receptor beta chain sequence with its context. What it recognizes is unknown. The data stem from a study of T cell clonotyping in hematopoietic cell transplantation. The study, taken as a whole, reports: Pathologically expanded recipient clonotypes increased progressively from day 30 to day 180 as diversity fell. Cells were unsorted, so CD4 and CD8 contributions were not separated.

Measured with immunoSEQ multiplex PCR; TCRdb has only the in-frame clones, and not every one. This table has 7,300 or so clones, 90% to 97% appearing once. Recipients were bled about 28 days pretransplant and at posttransplant days 30, 100, 180. Per germline, CDR1 SGHVS and CDR2 FQNEAQ. The CDR3 sequence is 13 residues long. Trimming left V 8 bases short and J 7 bases short, with 14 bases between. Sequencing used PBMCs, obtained 30 days after allogeneic stem cell transplant. The V and J genes are TRBV7-8 and TRBJ1-4, with D possibly matching TRBD1 (5 bases). The receptor's source is a male patient aged 40-50 years who had an allogeneic stem cell transplant from a related donor, so the T cells may come from the graft donor. Some clones in this sample may be carry-over from other donors' samples. This chain's CDR3 is CASREAGSEKLFF. The CDR3 DNA is TGTGCCAGCCGAGAGGCAGGGAGTGAAAAACTGTTTTTT. The full variable domain, rest sourced from reference TRBV7-8 and TRBJ1-4, is GAGVSQSPRYKVAKRGQDVALRCDPISGHVSLFWYQQALGQGPEFLTYFQNEAQLDKSGLPSDRFFAERPEGSVSTLKIQRTQQEDSAVYLCASREAGSEKLFFGSGTQLSVL.